The 29 T cell receptor beta chains below all came from one sample that was sequenced in a study of technical replicates of blood from several donors. The method was immunoSEQ multiplex PCR; TCRdb's version includes in-frame clones alone and lacks a portion of them. The table lists 12,000 or so clones, around 96% of them singletons, with about 6% in the top ten. The sequenced sample consisted of PBMCs. The source of these receptors is a human donor in good health.

V gene TRBV27 combines with J gene TRBJ1-4, with D perhaps TRBD1 (5 bases). Trimming took 4 bases from V and 7 from J, leaving 16 bases between them. The CDR3 is 15 amino acids. Germline assignment: CDR1 MNHEY and CDR2 SMNVEV (reference sequence). In DNA, the CDR3 is TGTGCCAGCAGTTCCCGCGGCCCACAGGTTGAAAAACTGTTTTTT. It specifies CASSSRGPQVEKLFF.

The V call is TRBV15, the J call TRBJ2-1; 8 bases align to TRBD2. The V and J ends lost 6 bases and 7 bases, in that order; junction bases with no gene match: 5. This CDR3 has 13 residues. Per the germline V gene, CDR1 is LNHNV and CDR2 is YYDKDF (reference sequence). CDR3 residues: CATSPSGSNEQFF. The DNA for the CDR3 is TGTGCCACCAGTCCAAGCGGGAGTAATGAGCAGTTCTTC. The entire variable domain, with the rest obtained from reference TRBV15 and TRBJ2-1, is as follows: DAMVIQNPRYQVTQFGKPVTLSCSQTLNHNVMYWYQQKSSQAPKLLFHYYDKDFNNEADTPDNFQSRRPNTSFCFLDIRSPGLGDTAMYLCATSPSGSNEQFFGPGTRLTVL.

The chain joins TRBV5-1 to TRBJ2-5; 9 positions agree with TRBD1. After removal of 4 bases from V and 4 bases from J, the junction contained 8 bases not matched to a gene. This CDR3 spans 15 amino acids. Germline CDR1 reads SGHRS; CDR2 reads YFSETQ. The DNA of the CDR3 is TGCGCCAGCAGCGCCTGGGACAGGGATTCAGAGACCCAGTACTTC. The encoded protein is CASSAWDRDSETQYF.

The chain is built from TRBV6-5 and TRBJ1-3; a weak D match, TRBD1 (5 bases). Deletions cut 4 bases from V and 3 bases from J, with 7 bases between. CDR1 MNHEY and CDR2 SVGAGI come from the germline V gene. This CDR3 comprises 13 residues. CDR3: CASSSGFGNTIYF. The CDR3 nucleotides read TGTGCCAGCAGTTCAGGGTTTGGAAACACCATATATTTT.

The rearrangement links TRBV6-5 to TRBJ1-3; no clear D gene. CDR3 length: 14 residues. V gave up 3 bases and J gave up 0 bases, with 6 bases separating them. Germline lookup yields CDR1 MNHEY and CDR2 SVGAGI. CDR3 sequence: CASSYASSGNTIYF. The CDR3 nucleotides read TGTGCCAGCAGTTATGCGAGCTCTGGAAACACCATATATTTT.

The J gene is TRBJ2-7, the V gene TRBV7-9; TRBD1 is a possible D gene (6 bases). Germline assignment: CDR1 SEHNR and CDR2 FQNEAQ (reference sequence). V was clipped by 0 bases and J by 5 bases, with 11 bases between them. The CDR3 contains 14 residues. The CDR3 loop is CASSLAGAFHEQYF. CDR3 coding DNA: TGTGCCAGCAGCTTAGCGGGGGCTTTCCACGAGCAGTACTTC. The full variable domain, with the rest looked up from reference TRBV7-9 and TRBJ2-7, is DTGVSQNPRHKITKRGQNVTFRCDPISEHNRLYWYRQTLGQGPEFLTYFQNEAQLEKSRLLSDRFSAERPKGSFSTLEIQRTEQGDSAMYLCASSLAGAFHEQYFGPGTRLTVT.

The V call is TRBV13, the J call TRBJ2-5; TRBD1 might be the D (5 bases). Germline V CDR1 and CDR2: PRHDT, FYEKMQ (reference sequence). The CDR3 consists of 14 residues. The V end was cut by 7 bases, the J end by 2 bases, with 14 bases between. The CDR3 nucleotides read TGTGCCAGCACCTCCCCCGACAGTCAAGAGACCCAGTACTTC. Translating gives CASTSPDSQETQYF.

The CDR3 coding sequence is TGTGCCAGCAGCCAAGACGGGACTAGCGGGACTCAAGAGACCCAGTACTTC. Its translation: CASSQDGTSGTQETQYF. This chain links TRBV4-2 with TRBJ2-5, with 13 nucleotides matching TRBD2. Germline trimming cut 0 bases from V and 2 bases from J; bases unmatched to any gene: 3. CDR1 and CDR2 from the germline V gene are LGHNA and YNFKEQ. The CDR3 is 17 residues long.

In this sample, this clone turned up once. The chain uses TRBV10-3 and TRBJ1-1; TRBD1 might be the D (5 bases). This CDR3 is built from 13 residues. Germline loops: CDR1 ENHRY, CDR2 SYGVKD. Trimming removed 3 bases at V and 4 bases at J, with 9 bases between. As DNA, the CDR3 is TGTGCCATCAGTGAAAGGGGAGGCACTGAAGCTTTCTTT. The encoded protein is CAISERGGTEAFF.

The V gene is TRBV7-8, the J gene TRBJ2-6; D is ambiguous. Trimming shortened V by 1 base and J by 0 bases, and 16 bases separated the two germline ends. This CDR3 region has 19 residues. Germline V lookup: CDR1 SGHVS, CDR2 FQNEAQ. CDR3 loop: CASSLVDQTDVSGANVLTF. CDR3 bases: TGTGCCAGCAGCTTAGTTGACCAAACAGATGTCTCTGGGGCCAACGTCCTGACTTTC.

This sequence joins TRBV28 and TRBJ2-5; TRBD2 matches at 8 bases. This CDR3 region has 15 residues. Germline trimming cut 5 bases from V and 0 bases from J; bases unmatched to any gene: 5. Per germline, CDR1 MDHEN and CDR2 SYDVKM. CDR3 DNA: TGTGCCAGCAGTATAGCGGGGTCGTACCAAGAGACCCAGTACTTC. Residues: CASSIAGSYQETQYF. Variable domain in full (rest from reference TRBV28 and TRBJ2-5): DVKVTQSSRYLVKRTGEKVFLECVQDMDHENMFWYRQDPGLGLRLIYFSYDVKMKEKGDIPEGYSVSREKKERFSLILESASTNQTSMYLCASSIAGSYQETQYFGPGTRLLVL.

V usage is TRBV6-6 and J usage is TRBJ2-1, with a weak D call TRBD2 (5 bases). V shed 4 bases and J shed 5 bases, with 9 bases lying between them. Germline CDR1 is MNHNY and CDR2 is SVGAGI (reference sequence). The CDR3 covers 13 residues. In nucleotides, the CDR3 is TGTGCCAGCAGTTTCGGGGTCCACAATGAGCAGTTCTTC. Amino acids: CASSFGVHNEQFF.

The chain joins TRBV5-6 to TRBJ2-7; D remains unclear. The CDR3 is 14 amino acids. The germline CDR1 and CDR2 sequences are SGHDT and YYEEEE. Between the trimmed V and J ends, which lost 4 bases and 0 bases, there was a span of 11 bases. The CDR3 protein is CASSLSITSYEQYF. Here the CDR3 DNA reads TGTGCCAGCAGCCTATCAATAACCTCCTACGAGCAGTACTTC.

The chain couples TRBV6-5 to TRBJ2-7; D gene ambiguous. The V end lost 2 bases, the J end lost 6 bases, and 14 bases lay between the germline ends. The CDR3 sequence is 14 residues long. Germline V CDR1 and CDR2: MNHEY, SVGAGI. In nucleotides, the CDR3 is TGTGCCAGCAGTTACCCCGGAACGCCGGGCGAGCAGTACTTC. Its translation is CASSYPGTPGEQYF.

V and J are TRBV18 and TRBJ2-5, with a weak D call TRBD1 (5 bases). V was cut by 6 bases and J by 2 bases, with 16 bases left in between. CDR3 length: 15 amino acids. Germline CDR1 KGHSH, CDR2 LQKENI. The DNA for the CDR3 is TGTGCCAGCTCTCCCAGGGTTGGGCCACAAGAGACCCAGTACTTC. The encoded protein is CASSPRVGPQETQYF.

The chain joins TRBV2 to TRBJ2-2, with TRBD1 identical over 7 bases. CDR3 length: 13 residues. Germline loops: CDR1 SNHLY, CDR2 FYNNEI. Trimming at V came to 8 bases and at J to 6 bases, leaving 6 bases not matched to a gene. CDR3 region: CASHRQGPGELFF. CDR3 sequence (DNA): TGTGCCAGCCATCGACAGGGCCCCGGGGAGCTGTTTTTT.

In DNA, the CDR3 is TGTGCCAGCAGCGGGAACTATGGCTACACCTTC. This sequence encodes CASSGNYGYTF. V usage is TRBV6-6 and J usage is TRBJ1-2, with unresolved D. This CDR3 region has 11 residues. V was clipped by 6 bases and J by 2 bases, with 4 bases between them. The V gene's germline CDR1 is MNHNY and CDR2 SVGAGI (reference sequence).

This sequence joins TRBV2 and TRBJ2-7; D is perhaps TRBD1 (5 bases). Trimming pared 4 bases from V and 2 bases from J, leaving 12 bases between. The CDR3 sequence is 14 residues long. Germline CDR1 reads SNHLY; CDR2 reads FYNNEI. CDR3 sequence: CASSGAQGPYEQYF. The DNA for the CDR3 is TGTGCCAGCAGTGGAGCGCAGGGCCCCTACGAGCAGTACTTC. The variable domain in full, completed from reference TRBV2 and TRBJ2-7, reads EPEVTQTPSHQVTQMGQEVILRCVPISNHLYFYWYRQILGQKVEFLVSFYNNEISEKSEIFDDQFSVERPDGSNFTLKIRSTKLEDSAMYFCASSGAQGPYEQYFGPGTRLTVT.

The V gene is TRBV28, the J gene TRBJ2-7, with 8 bases that match TRBD1. CDR1 and CDR2 (germline): MDHEN, SYDVKM. This CDR3 region has 14 residues. The junction had 8 bases not matched to a gene; V was cut back by 5 bases and J by 5 bases. The CDR3 region is CASSPGQGGHEQYF. As DNA, the CDR3 is TGTGCCAGCAGTCCAGGACAGGGTGGACACGAGCAGTACTTC.

This CDR3 reads CASTRVGWDIQYF. The CDR3 coding sequence is TGTGCCAGTACCCGGGTTGGATGGGACATTCAGTACTTC. This chain links TRBV19 with TRBJ2-4; D gene uncertain. The V end was cut by 7 bases, the J end by 8 bases, with 15 bases between. The CDR3 has 13 amino acids. CDR1 and CDR2 (germline): LNHDA, SQIVND (reference sequence). The full variable domain, with the rest looked up from reference TRBV19 and TRBJ2-4, is DGGITQSPKYLFRKEGQNVTLSCEQNLNHDAMYWYRQDPGQGLRLIYYSQIVNDFQKGDIAEGYSVSREKKESFPLTVTSAQKNPTAFYLCASTRVGWDIQYFGAGTRLSVL.

This clone was recorded only once. The V call is TRBV6-1, the J call TRBJ1-5; 8 bases align to TRBD1. The CDR3 runs 17 residues. Per germline, CDR1 MNHNS and CDR2 SASEGT. V lost 3 bases, J lost 0 bases, and 7 bases stayed unmatched. CDR3 in DNA: TGTGCCAGCAGTGATGCACAGGGGGTCTATAGCAATCAGCCCCAGCATTTT. It is translated as CASSDAQGVYSNQPQHF.

This chain connects TRBV5-8 to TRBJ2-1; 8 bases match TRBD2. V dropped 5 bases and J dropped 0; count of bases not matched to a gene: 7. The CDR3 covers 16 residues. Germline V gives CDR1 SGHTS, CDR2 YDEGEE. The CDR3 DNA reads TGTGCCAGCAGTCTCCTAAGCGGGAGCTCCTACAATGAGCAGTTCTTC. The encoded protein is CASSLLSGSSYNEQFF.

The CDR3 region has the DNA TGTGCCAGTAGTACCCAGGGTTATGGCAATCAGCCCCAGCATTTT. Translation gives CASSTQGYGNQPQHF. The chain joins TRBV19 to TRBJ1-5; tentatively, D is TRBD1 (5 bases). V was clipped by 4 bases and J by 2 bases, with 12 bases between them. CDR3 size: 15 residues. Germline lookup yields CDR1 LNHDA and CDR2 SQIVND (reference sequence).

The chain is built from TRBV7-3 and TRBJ1-2; D might be TRBD1 (5 bases). Germline assignment: CDR1 SGHTA and CDR2 FQGTGA. The CDR3 has 15 residues. V lost 1 base and J 2 bases, leaving 11 bases between the germline ends. CDR3 loop: CASSLIGDSNYGYTF. The DNA for the CDR3 is TGTGCCAGCAGCTTAATCGGAGACAGCAACTATGGCTACACCTTC.

This clone was seen more than once but under ten times. This chain joins TRBV13 and TRBJ2-3; 7 nucleotides align to TRBD2. The CDR3 consists of 15 residues. Trimming cost V 5 bases and J 3 bases; bases outside gene matches: 8. Germline-derived CDR1 and CDR2 are PRHDT and FYEKMQ (reference sequence). CDR3 region: CASSPLTSLTDTQYF. As DNA, the CDR3 is TGTGCCAGCAGCCCGTTGACTAGCTTGACAGATACGCAGTATTTT.

The chain combines TRBV10-1 with TRBJ2-2; TRBD1 matches 7 bases. With V trimmed by 6 bases and J by 3 bases, 7 bases remained unmatched. The CDR3 has 15 residues. CDR1 and CDR2 from the germline V gene are WNHNN and SYGVQD (reference sequence). CDR3 DNA sequence: TGCGCCAGCAGGAAGACAGGGTTGGACACCGGGGAGCTGTTTTTT. It is translated as CASRKTGLDTGELFF.

CDR3 loop: CASSLLWGRQGPGEQYF. DNA for the CDR3: TGTGCCAGCAGTTTACTCTGGGGCAGACAGGGACCCGGAGAGCAGTACTTC. The J gene is TRBJ2-7, the V gene TRBV28; 7 bases fit TRBD1. This CDR3 contains 17 residues. V lost 2 bases and J lost 7; bases outside the gene matches: 17. The germline CDR1 and CDR2 sequences are MDHEN and SYDVKM.

The genes are TRBV9 and TRBJ2-5, with a tentative D call TRBD1 (5 bases). The CDR3 length is 13 residues. V lost 3 bases and J 7 bases, leaving 13 bases between the germline ends. The germline gives CDR1 SGDLS, CDR2 YYNGEE. CDR3 region: CASSGDRIGTQYF. CDR3 nucleotide sequence: TGTGCCAGCAGCGGCGACAGAATTGGGACCCAGTACTTC.

The V gene is TRBV5-1, the J gene TRBJ2-2, with TRBD2 matching over 12 bases. Germline V gene data show CDR1 as SGHRS and CDR2 as YFSETQ. The CDR3 runs 17 residues. V lost 0 bases and J lost 7; bases outside the gene matches: 7. This CDR3 reads CASSLGSSGRALGELFF. In nucleotides, the CDR3 is TGCGCCAGCAGCTTGGGCTCTAGCGGGAGGGCCCTCGGGGAGCTGTTTTTT.